The sequence of this T cell receptor beta chain was determined in a study of cytomegalovirus exposure and HLA in healthy donors. Notes on the study in general: In a later analysis, at a false discovery rate of 0.05, approximately 16,000 TCR beta sequences matched HLA alleles. Many donors carried some public TCRs, although rarity characterized most TCR sequences.

Germline-derived CDR1 and CDR2 are SGDLS and YYNGEE. The length of the CDR3 is 17 residues. V lost 4 bases, J lost 2 bases, and 8 bases stayed unmatched. The PCR employed 60 Vbeta primers together with 13 Jbeta primers. The protocol was immunoSEQ multiplex PCR, while the TCRdb copy is restricted to in-frame clones and leaves out a portion. The repertoire has 90,000 to 120,000 clones, around 72% of them found once; the top ten carry over 12%. A note on this clone: Its matching antigen is unknown.

What was sequenced was PBMCs. The chain combines TRBV9 with TRBJ2-3; 12 nucleotides align to TRBD2. This sequence was found in a male donor in good health and CMV-seropositive. The chain's CDR3 is CASSPRLAGVNTDTQYF. The CDR3 DNA reads TGTGCCAGCAGCCCCCGACTAGCGGGGGTGAACACAGATACGCAGTATTTT.